This TCR beta chain came from a study of CD8 T cells in Susac syndrome. Across the study: Blood was drawn from Susac syndrome patients while they were therapy-naive, on corticosteroids, or on intravenous immunoglobulin alone. Points from the study as a whole: Expansion of clones was not seen in the CD4+ T cell repertoires of Susac syndrome.

In this sample, this clonotype turned up once. Its antigen is not known. A junction end diverges from the germline sequence, so it may reflect a read error. An input of roughly 0.5 to 1 ug of RNA was subjected to reverse transcription using random hexamers. It was immunoSEQ multiplex PCR that amplified TCR beta CDR3 across 54 Vbeta and 13 Jbeta. Each CDR3 protein gets one entry after TCRdb re-called the immunoSEQ multiplex PCR reads with MiXCR. The table shows 100,000 to 150,000 distinct CDR3 sequences, with nearly 96% occurring only once. The CDR3 runs to 15 residues. Germline V CDR1 and CDR2: SGHRS, YFSETQ. TCR beta sequencing was performed on blood CD8+ and CD4+ T cells.

The origin of this receptor is a human donor with Susac syndrome. Material for sequencing was CD4+ T cells from PBMCs. The chain carries TRBV5-1 and TRBJ2-2; D unresolved. CDR3 sequence: CASSLGRMNTRELFF. In DNA form, the CDR3 reads TGCGCCAGCAGCTTGGGTCGGATGAACACCCGGGAGCTGTTTTTT.